This T cell receptor beta chain was sequenced for a study of shared T cell receptors in the human thymus. Measured with immunoSEQ multiplex PCR; TCRdb has only the in-frame clones, and not every one. The table includes hundreds of thousands of clones, around 87% detected once. Between the trimmed V and J ends, which lost 3 bases and 8 bases, there was a span of 16 bases. The CDR3 runs 13 residues. Germline loops: CDR1 GTSNPN, CDR2 SVGIG (reference sequence). In addition, the sample was reused for a study of human thymus T cells. That source reports: Among the donors, all were healthy Finnish infants having corrective surgery for congenital heart defects. Resections from corrective heart surgery provided thymus tissue. Thymic and blood repertoires appeared to carry a bias in their V and J gene usage. Related reports documented highly overlapping thymic repertoires among unrelated individuals.

This sequence joins TRBV30 and TRBJ1-2; TRBD1 is a possible D gene (6 bases). Material for sequencing was thymocytes. The TCR comes from a boy younger than two with a congenital heart defect. CDR3 nucleotide sequence: TGTGCCTGGAGGGACGGGGGGCAAGACGGCTACACCTTC. The encoded protein is CAWRDGGQDGYTF.